This T cell receptor beta chain was found in a study of blood T cell repertoires in COVID-19. Across the study: Both acute and convalescent COVID-19 samples were obtained from the United States, Italy and Spain. T cells, B-cell-depleted T cells, or PBMCs supplied cDNA or gDNA.

Germline CDR1 reads ENHRY; CDR2 reads SYGVKD. V gave up 2 bases and J gave up 7 bases; unmatched junction bases: 5. The CDR3 consists of 15 residues. In the authors' methods: Quantification of nucleated cells was approximated via reference gene primer amplification. This table comes from immunoSEQ multiplex PCR, and its TCRdb copy is limited to in-frame clones, with some not included. V, J and clone size were drawn from that table, and D and trimming were deduced from the DNA. The sample contains around 250,000 clones, approximately 82% of which appear only once. Sequencing was performed on peripheral blood. This clonotype was sampled from a man younger than 45 who had recovered from COVID-19. V gene TRBV10-3 combines with J gene TRBJ1-6, with 7 nucleotides matching TRBD1. The CDR3, as DNA: TGTGCCATCAGTGAGGGATACAGGGGAAATTCACCCCTCCACTTT. This codes for CAISEGYRGNSPLHF.